Below are 8 T cell receptor beta chains sequenced from a single sample in a study of cytomegalovirus exposure and HLA in healthy donors. PCR primers comprised 60 Vbeta and 13 Jbeta primers. Generated by immunoSEQ multiplex PCR, the TCRdb table keeps only in-frame clones and is missing some. Found here are 150,000 to 170,000 clones, over 70% of them singletons; the top ten hold 13%. The sequencing sample was made of PBMCs. These receptors were taken from a man aged 30-40 years in good health and CMV-seropositive.

This chain's CDR3 is CASRVTGSGGELFF. For the CDR3, the DNA is TGTGCCAGCAGAGTTACAGGGTCCGGCGGGGAGCTGTTTTTT. V gene TRBV2 combines with J gene TRBJ2-2, with D possibly matching TRBD1 (6 bases). CDR1 is SNHLY, CDR2 FYNNEI, per germline. CDR3 size: 14 residues. Trimming stripped 6 bases from V and 7 bases from J, with 15 bases between.

V gene TRBV28 combines with J gene TRBJ2-7; D is possibly TRBD2 (6 bases). V lost 8 bases and J 4 bases, leaving 15 bases between the germline ends. Germline V gives CDR1 MDHEN, CDR2 SYDVKM. This CDR3 spans 13 amino acids. The CDR3 coding sequence is TGTGCCAGCCGGGTGGGCGGGAAGTACGAGCAGTACTTC. Its protein is CASRVGGKYEQYF.

The table lists this clone with a count of one. This sequence joins TRBV28 and TRBJ1-1; D is perhaps TRBD1 (6 bases). V was shortened by 4 bases and J by 11 bases, with 17 bases between the two germline ends. The CDR3 covers 13 residues. CDR1 is MDHEN and CDR2 is SYDVKM in the germline V gene. CDR3 in DNA: TGTGCCAGCAGTTGGGGTCGGGGGGCGCTGGCTTTCTTT. It is translated as CASSWGRGALAFF.

V is TRBV4-1 and J is TRBJ1-2; D is possibly TRBD1 (5 bases). The V gene lost 6 bases and the J gene lost 4 bases, with 21 bases spanning the gap. The germline CDR1 and CDR2 sequences are MGHRA and YSYEKL. The CDR3 has 16 amino acids. This CDR3 reads CASSYIRVGGTYGYTF. In DNA, the CDR3 is TGCGCCAGCAGTTACATCAGGGTCGGGGGAACCTATGGCTACACCTTC.

The sample holds one count of this clone. V and J are TRBV28 and TRBJ1-1; TRBD1 agrees at 9 bases. This CDR3 comprises 14 residues. Losses at the gene ends were 6 bases for V and 4 bases for J; bases not matched to a gene: 6. Germline CDR1 reads MDHEN; CDR2 reads SYDVKM. In DNA, the CDR3 is TGTGCCAGCAGCTCCCGGGACAGGGCCACTGAAGCTTTCTTT. Translation: CASSSRDRATEAFF.

CDR3 amino acids: CASSQDTSSYEQYF. The CDR3 DNA reads TGTGCCAGCAGCCAAGATACCAGCTCCTACGAGCAGTACTTC. V is TRBV4-2 and J is TRBJ2-7; D remains ambiguous. This CDR3 is 14 amino acids long. V lost 0 bases and J lost 0, with 6 bases in between. Looked up from germline, CDR1 is LGHNA and CDR2 is YNFKEQ.

The chain couples TRBV5-4 to TRBJ2-1; TRBD2 might be the D (5 bases). Germline values: CDR1 SGHNT, CDR2 YYREEE (reference sequence). CDR3 length equals 14 residues. V was shortened by 2 bases and J by 6 bases, with 12 bases between the two germline ends. The CDR3 spells CASSFRGVANEQFF. CDR3 sequence (DNA): TGTGCCAGCAGCTTTCGGGGAGTGGCCAATGAGCAGTTCTTC.

A few counts support this clone. The rearrangement joins TRBV6-5 to TRBJ1-1; D uncertain. The V gene lost 5 bases and the J gene lost 11 bases, with 9 bases spanning the gap. Germline loops: CDR1 MNHEY, CDR2 SVGAGI. There are 10 residues in the CDR3. The CDR3 sequence: CASSEGGAFF. The CDR3 DNA sequence: TGTGCCAGCAGTGAGGGCGGGGCTTTCTTT.